This TCR beta chain was sequenced for a study of T cell responses to AZD1222 COVID-19 vaccine. Study-level background: The study pooled second doses at about 4 or about 12 weeks.

As for this clone: Its target is not known.

The study, taken as a whole, reports: Donors skewed white British and female; clonal diversity was possibly underestimated. Baseline testing showed seropositivity in only a handful of AZD1222 recipients. Distributed over spike, vaccine-associated CD4 TCRs predominated at 160-218 and 743-854.

The CDR3 spans 16 residues. Germline CDR1 SGHRS, CDR2 YFSETQ. The V end lost 4 bases, the J end lost 7 bases, and 21 bases lay between the germline ends. The assay was immunoSEQ multiplex PCR, and TCRdb's table has in-frame clones only and misses some. The repertoire includes 150,000 to 180,000 clones, about nine tenths of them detected once, and about 19% sits in the top ten. The sequence came from an adult in good health. Source: peripheral blood, taken on day 0 of AZD1222 vaccination. The V gene is TRBV5-1, the J gene TRBJ2-1; D perhaps matches TRBD2 (6 bases). For the CDR3, the DNA is TGCGCCAGCAGCCCCCTTTTAGCGGAAAATCATAATGAGCAGTTCTTC. This translates into CASSPLLAENHNEQFF.